Below, 20 T cell receptor beta chains from the same sample are listed, as sequenced in a study of cytomegalovirus exposure and HLA in healthy donors. Researchers ran the PCR with 60 Vbeta and 13 Jbeta primers. The table came from immunoSEQ multiplex PCR; TCRdb's copy has only in-frame clones and leaves some out. The sample has 110,000 to 150,000 clones, 77% seen once. The specimen sequenced was PBMCs. These receptors were collected from a male donor in good health and CMV-seronegative.

The chain joins TRBV5-6 to TRBJ1-5; D call uncertain. V was trimmed by 0 bases and J by 3 bases, leaving 7 bases between them. The CDR3 length is 14 residues. Germline V gives CDR1 SGHDT, CDR2 YYEEEE. The CDR3 DNA is TGTGCCAGCAGCTTGGGACAATACAATCAGCCCCAGCATTTT. Protein product: CASSLGQYNQPQHF.

The genes are TRBV10-3 and TRBJ2-7; 10 positions match TRBD2. Germline trimming cut 0 bases from V and 2 bases from J; bases unmatched to any gene: 7. Germline V gene lookup returns CDR1 ENHRY and CDR2 SYGVKD. The CDR3 length is 17 residues. The CDR3 bases are TGTGCCATCAGTGAGTCGTGGGGTAGCGGGAGGCCCTACGAGCAGTACTTC. Its protein is CAISESWGSGRPYEQYF.

This chain joins TRBV6-1 and TRBJ1-2; TRBD1 matches 9 bases. The CDR3 is 19 residues long. Losses at the gene ends were 4 bases for V and 8 bases for J; bases not matched to a gene: 23. Germline loops: CDR1 MNHNS, CDR2 SASEGT. As DNA, the CDR3 is TGTGCCAGCAGTGCCGGGCACCCGGGACAGGGTAGGCCGGGCAAGGGCTACACCTTC. Protein product: CASSAGHPGQGRPGKGYTF.

The genes are TRBV10-3 and TRBJ2-5; 10 bases line up with TRBD1. The last part of the DNA fits TRBJ2-7 better; the J call may be wrong. Germline V gene lookup returns CDR1 ENHRY and CDR2 SYGVKD. The CDR3 totals 14 residues. CDR3 sequence: CAISEGTGDYEQYF. In DNA, the CDR3 is TGTGCCATCAGTGAAGGGACAGGGGATTACGAGCAGTACTTC.

The chain combines TRBV18 with TRBJ1-2; 7 bases fit TRBD1. J lost 2 bases, V lost 8 bases, and 8 bases had no gene match. Germline-derived CDR1 and CDR2 are KGHSH and LQKENI. The CDR3 is 14 residues long. The CDR3 protein is CASTGQDLNYGYTF. DNA for the CDR3: TGTGCCAGCACAGGACAGGACCTAAACTATGGCTACACCTTC.

The chain couples TRBV7-2 to TRBJ1-6; D gene unclear. V dropped 0 bases and J dropped 5 bases, with 11 bases sitting between them. The CDR3 consists of 16 residues. From germline, CDR1 is SGHTA and CDR2 FQGNSA. The CDR3 reads CASSLAPLANNSPLHF. CDR3 sequence (DNA): TGTGCCAGCAGCTTAGCGCCCCTGGCCAATAATTCACCCCTCCACTTT. The full variable domain, in which reference TRBV7-2 and TRBJ1-6 provide the parts outside the CDR3, is GAGVSQSPSNKVTEKGKDVELRCDPISGHTALYWYRQSLGQGLEFLIYFQGNSAPDKSGLPSDRFSAERTGGSVSTLTIQRTQQEDSAVYLCASSLAPLANNSPLHFGNGTRLTVT.

This clone was counted once. The gene calls are TRBV7-2 and TRBJ1-3; 7 positions agree with TRBD1. Germline trimming cut 3 bases from V and 4 bases from J; bases unmatched to any gene: 9. The CDR3 totals 16 residues. Germline V CDR1 and CDR2: SGHTA, FQGNSA. As DNA, the CDR3 is TGTGCCAGCAGCTTGCATAGGACAGGCGCGGGAAACACCATATATTTT. Protein: CASSLHRTGAGNTIYF.

The chain combines TRBV6-1 with TRBJ2-7, with TRBD2 as a possible D gene (6 bases). CDR3 size: 12 residues. The germline CDR1 and CDR2 sequences are MNHNS and SASEGT. V shed 4 bases and J shed 7 bases, with 11 bases lying between them. The CDR3 loop is CASSVDAGEQYF. CDR3 nucleotides: TGTGCCAGCAGTGTGGACGCGGGAGAGCAGTACTTC.

Of note for this clone: The junction departs from germline at one end; a sequencing error may be responsible. The rearrangement links TRBV7-9 to TRBJ2-7; D is undetermined. The length of the CDR3 is 13 residues. Germline CDR1 and CDR2: SEHNR and FQNEAQ (reference sequence). The CDR3 bases are TGTACCAGCAGCTTAGTGAGCTCCTACGAGCAGTACTTC. This gives the protein CTSSLVSSYEQYF.

This rearrangement joins TRBV18 to TRBJ1-1, with D unclear. The germline V and J ends were trimmed by 3 bases and 0 bases, with 11 bases remaining between them. The CDR3 is made up of 15 amino acids. The germline V gene encodes CDR1 KGHSH and CDR2 LQKENI. The CDR3 is CASSPLPTVNTEAFF. The CDR3 DNA reads TGTGCCAGCTCACCCCTACCCACAGTGAACACTGAAGCTTTCTTT.

The chain combines TRBV6-1 with TRBJ1-6; 9 bases line up with TRBD1. The CDR3 contains 15 residues. V gave up 5 bases and J gave up 9 bases; unmatched junction bases: 8. The germline V gene encodes CDR1 MNHNS and CDR2 SASEGT. CDR3 in amino acids: CASSPPGQGFSPLHF. The CDR3 bases are TGTGCCAGCAGTCCCCCGGGACAGGGCTTTTCACCCCTCCACTTT.

A single count supports this clone. This rearrangement joins TRBV7-2 to TRBJ2-1; TRBD2 matches at 11 bases. This CDR3 is 18 amino acids long. J was trimmed by 2 bases and V by 5 bases; bases with no gene match: 11. Germline CDR1 and CDR2: SGHTA and FQGNSA. CDR3 in DNA: TGTGCCAGCAGCCCTAGGGTCCTAGCGGGGGGCGCCTACAATGAGCAGTTCTTC. This gives the protein CASSPRVLAGGAYNEQFF.

This clone has only a few counts. Here the CDR3 DNA reads TGTGCCAGCCTGAGGAACGGCTACGAGCAGTACTTC. Its translation: CASLRNGYEQYF. This chain links TRBV11-3 with TRBJ2-7; D gene ambiguous. Germline V lookup: CDR1 SGHNT, CDR2 YENEEA. This CDR3 contains 12 residues. The V end was cut by 8 bases, the J end by 3 bases, with 11 bases between.

About this clone itself: Other DNA sequences of this sample code for an identical CDR3. The V and J genes are TRBV5-4 and TRBJ1-2; TRBD1 matches 7 bases. Unmatched junction bases numbered 3, after V lost 3 bases and J lost 1 base. CDR1 is SGHNT, CDR2 YYREEE, per germline (reference sequence). CDR3 length: 14 amino acids. CDR3 loop: CASSSNRGNYGYTF. In DNA, the CDR3 is TGTGCCAGCAGCTCAAACAGGGGTAACTATGGCTACACCTTC.

V and J are TRBV4-1 and TRBJ1-5; 9 nucleotides match TRBD1. CDR3 length: 17 residues. The germline V gene encodes CDR1 MGHRA and CDR2 YSYEKL. V shed 5 bases and J 4 bases; nucleotides not matched to a gene: 12. CDR3 protein: CASSSLFRDRANQPQHF. The CDR3, as DNA: TGCGCCAGCAGCTCTCTATTCCGGGACAGGGCTAATCAGCCCCAGCATTTT.

This clone was seen only a few times. The chain carries TRBV7-3 and TRBJ2-3, with a possible D match to TRBD2 (6 bases). Deletions cut 2 bases from V and 1 base from J, with 10 bases between. This CDR3 comprises 15 residues. Germline assignment: CDR1 SGHTA and CDR2 FQGTGA. The CDR3 loop reads CASSLRGFGTDTQYF. Written as DNA, the CDR3 is TGTGCCAGCAGCTTACGGGGGTTCGGCACAGATACGCAGTATTTT.

The chain employs TRBV29-1 and TRBJ2-1; no clear D. V was clipped by 5 bases and J by 8 bases, with 13 bases between them. The CDR3 has 12 residues. Germline values: CDR1 SQVTM, CDR2 ANQGSEA. DNA of the CDR3: TGCAGCGTTTTGGGTTTACAGTATGAGCAGTTCTTC. Amino acid sequence: CSVLGLQYEQFF.

V usage is TRBV11-2 and J usage is TRBJ2-7, with 11 bases aligning to TRBD1. The CDR3 length is 14 residues. After removal of 1 base from V and 6 bases from J, the junction contained 2 bases not matched to a gene. Germline loops: CDR1 SGHAT, CDR2 FQNNGV. The CDR3 region is CASSLGTGGGEQYF. For the CDR3, the DNA is TGTGCCAGCAGCTTAGGGACAGGGGGCGGCGAGCAGTACTTC.

V is TRBV2 and J is TRBJ1-1; 7 bases align to TRBD1. The CDR3 is 14 residues long. Losses at the gene ends were 7 bases for V and 0 bases for J; bases not matched to a gene: 5. The germline gives CDR1 SNHLY, CDR2 FYNNEI. The CDR3 loop reads CASNLGQMNTEAFF. As DNA, the CDR3 is TGTGCCAGCAACTTGGGACAGATGAACACTGAAGCTTTCTTT. Supplemented by reference TRBV2 and TRBJ1-1, the full variable domain reads EPEVTQTPSHQVTQMGQEVILRCVPISNHLYFYWYRQILGQKVEFLVSFYNNEISEKSEIFDDQFSVERPDGSNFTLKIRSTKLEDSAMYFCASNLGQMNTEAFFGQGTRLTVV.

The J gene is TRBJ2-7, the V gene TRBV19; 8 bases are a match to TRBD1. Germline trimming cut 7 bases from V and 2 bases from J; bases unmatched to any gene: 13. The CDR3 spans 16 residues. Germline CDR1 LNHDA, CDR2 SQIVND (reference sequence). The CDR3 DNA is TGTGCCAGTAAGGGTCAGGGGGCCTTCGGAGCCTACGAGCAGTACTTC. It is translated as CASKGQGAFGAYEQYF. The complete variable domain, with remaining parts taken from reference TRBV19 and TRBJ2-7, reads DGGITQSPKYLFRKEGQNVTLSCEQNLNHDAMYWYRQDPGQGLRLIYYSQIVNDFQKGDIAEGYSVSREKKESFPLTVTSAQKNPTAFYLCASKGQGAFGAYEQYFGPGTRLTVT.